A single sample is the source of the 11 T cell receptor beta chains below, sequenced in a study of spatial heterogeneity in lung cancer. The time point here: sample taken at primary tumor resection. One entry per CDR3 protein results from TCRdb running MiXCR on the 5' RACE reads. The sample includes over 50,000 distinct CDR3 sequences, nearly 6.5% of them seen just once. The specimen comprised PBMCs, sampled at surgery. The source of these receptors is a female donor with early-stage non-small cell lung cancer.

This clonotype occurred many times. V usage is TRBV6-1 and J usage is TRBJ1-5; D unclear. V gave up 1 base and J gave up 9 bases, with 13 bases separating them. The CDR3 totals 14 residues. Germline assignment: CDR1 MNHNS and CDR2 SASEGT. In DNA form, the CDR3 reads TGTGCCAGCAGTGAAGGACCCCGTCAGAGGCCCCAGCATTTT. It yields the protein CASSEGPRQRPQHF.

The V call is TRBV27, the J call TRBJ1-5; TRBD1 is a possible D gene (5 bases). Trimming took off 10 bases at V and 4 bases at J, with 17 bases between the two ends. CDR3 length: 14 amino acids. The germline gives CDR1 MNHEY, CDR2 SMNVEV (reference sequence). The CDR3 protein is CANTRAPGNQPQHF. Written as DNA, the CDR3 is TGTGCCAACACCAGGGCCCCGGGGAATCAGCCCCAGCATTTT.

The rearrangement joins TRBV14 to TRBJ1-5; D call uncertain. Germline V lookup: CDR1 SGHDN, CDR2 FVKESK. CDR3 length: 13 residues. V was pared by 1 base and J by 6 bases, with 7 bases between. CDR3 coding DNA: TGTGCCAGCAGCCAAGGAGGGAGTCAGCCCCAGCATTTT. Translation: CASSQGGSQPQHF.

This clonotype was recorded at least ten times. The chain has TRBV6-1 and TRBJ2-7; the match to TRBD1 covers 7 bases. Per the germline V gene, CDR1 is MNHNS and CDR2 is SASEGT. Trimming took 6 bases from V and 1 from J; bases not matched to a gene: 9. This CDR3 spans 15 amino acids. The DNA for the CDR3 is TGTGCCAGCAGACCAGACAGGGTAGCTTCCTACGAGCAGTACGTC. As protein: CASRPDRVASYEQYV.

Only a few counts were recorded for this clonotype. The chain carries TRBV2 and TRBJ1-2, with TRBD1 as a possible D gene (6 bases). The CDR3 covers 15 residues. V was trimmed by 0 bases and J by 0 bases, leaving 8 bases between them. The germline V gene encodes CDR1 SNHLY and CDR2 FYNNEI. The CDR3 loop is CASSEAWDTNYGYTF. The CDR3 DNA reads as TGTGCCAGCAGTGAAGCCTGGGACACTAACTATGGCTACACCTTC.

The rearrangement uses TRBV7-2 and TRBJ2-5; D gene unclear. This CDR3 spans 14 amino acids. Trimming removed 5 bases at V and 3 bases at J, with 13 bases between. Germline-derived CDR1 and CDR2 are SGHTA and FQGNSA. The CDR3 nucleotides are TGTGCCAGCAGCCCGCCAGGCTTCAAAGAGACCCAGTACTTC. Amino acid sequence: CASSPPGFKETQYF.

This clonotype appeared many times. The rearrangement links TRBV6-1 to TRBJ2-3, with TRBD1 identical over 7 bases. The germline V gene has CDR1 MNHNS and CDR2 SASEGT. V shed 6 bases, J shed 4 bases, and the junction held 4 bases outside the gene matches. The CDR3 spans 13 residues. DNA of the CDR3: TGTGCCAGCAGGACAGGGTTTTCAGATACGCAGTATTTT. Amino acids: CASRTGFSDTQYF.

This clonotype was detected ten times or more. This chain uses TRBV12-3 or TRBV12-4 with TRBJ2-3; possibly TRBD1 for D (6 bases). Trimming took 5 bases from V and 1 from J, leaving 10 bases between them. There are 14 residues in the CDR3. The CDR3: CASSLTGRTDTQYF. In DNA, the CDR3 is TGTGCCAGCAGTCTCACAGGGCGCACAGATACGCAGTATTTT.

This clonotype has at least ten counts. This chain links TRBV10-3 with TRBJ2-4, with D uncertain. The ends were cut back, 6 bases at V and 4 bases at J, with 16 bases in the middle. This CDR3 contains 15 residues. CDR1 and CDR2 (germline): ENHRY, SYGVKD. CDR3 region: CAISETDHAKNIQYF. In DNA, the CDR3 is TGTGCCATCAGCGAAACGGACCATGCTAAAAACATTCAGTACTTC.

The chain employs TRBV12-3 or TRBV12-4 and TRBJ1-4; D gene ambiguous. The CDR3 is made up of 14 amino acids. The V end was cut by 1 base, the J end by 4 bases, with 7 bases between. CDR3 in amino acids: CASSLGADNEKLFF. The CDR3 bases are TGTGCCAGCAGTTTAGGGGCCGATAATGAAAAACTGTTTTTT.

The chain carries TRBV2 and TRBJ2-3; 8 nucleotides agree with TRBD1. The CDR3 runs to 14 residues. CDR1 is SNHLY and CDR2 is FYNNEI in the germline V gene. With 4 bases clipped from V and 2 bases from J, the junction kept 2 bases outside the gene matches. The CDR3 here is CASSAQGATDTQYF. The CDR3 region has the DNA TGTGCCAGCAGTGCTCAGGGGGCCACAGATACGCAGTATTTT.